This T cell receptor beta chain derives from a study of response to subunit inactivated influenza vaccine (dated by TCRdb to 2016 to 2019). As for the study more broadly: The study used deep quantitative T cell receptor repertoire profiling to track responses to a trivalent subunit inactivated influenza vaccine.

This clonotype was recorded at least ten times. Its target antigen remains unknown. No quality values exist for individual bases; no much larger clone is one base distant. What the research found in general, with its limitations: It was suggested by the authors that each seasonal influenza vaccination may recruit only a limited number of new T cells.

Trimming removed 7 bases from V and 4 bases from J, leaving 14 bases between the germline ends. From the cysteine up to the phenylalanine, the CDR3 has a length of 14 residues. Here the CDR3 DNA is all that survives: 42 bases in frame from base 1. The receptor library was made with RT-PCR. TCRdb records Illumina HiSeq 2500 as the sequencer. TCRdb applied fastp at Q25 and MiXCR to the public reads, then kept only in-frame beta chains. Under each unique CDR3 protein, matching rows form one entry showing the most common genes and DNA. The sample table contains 280,000 or so distinct CDR3 sequences; only one count was recorded for around a fifth of them. Jointly, the top ten make up around 9.6% of the sample.

The receptor chain draws on TRBV12-3 or TRBV12-4 and TRBJ1-3; a tentative D match to TRBD1 spans 5 bases. The starting material was PBMCs from blood, obtained approximately 20 months after vaccination. The source of this sequence is a man aged 50-75 years who received an inactivated influenza vaccine. Donor details come from another sample of the same person, matched by shared clones. The CDR3 reads CASTVGARGNTIYF. The nucleotide sequence is given as TGTGCCAGCACCGTAGGGGCGAGGGGAAACACCATATATTTT.